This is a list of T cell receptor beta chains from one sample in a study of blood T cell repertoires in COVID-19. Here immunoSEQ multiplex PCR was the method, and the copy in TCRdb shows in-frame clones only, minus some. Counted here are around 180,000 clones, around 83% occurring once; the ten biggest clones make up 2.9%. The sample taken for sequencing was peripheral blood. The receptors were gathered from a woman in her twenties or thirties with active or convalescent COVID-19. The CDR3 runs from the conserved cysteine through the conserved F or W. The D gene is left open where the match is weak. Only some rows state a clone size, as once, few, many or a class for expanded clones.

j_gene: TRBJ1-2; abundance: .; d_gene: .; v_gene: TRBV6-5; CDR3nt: TGTGCCGCCTGGGGGGGTTGGGGCTACACCTTC; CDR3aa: CAAWGGWGYTF
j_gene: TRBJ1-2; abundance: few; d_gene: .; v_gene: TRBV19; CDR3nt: TGTGCCAGTACCTTAATTAGGGGCGGAAACTATGGCTACACCTTC; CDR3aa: CASTLIRGGNYGYTF
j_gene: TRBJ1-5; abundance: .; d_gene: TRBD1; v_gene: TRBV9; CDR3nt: TGTGCCAGCAGCGTAGGACAGGGGGGTCAGCCCCAGCATTTT; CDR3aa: CASSVGQGGQPQHF
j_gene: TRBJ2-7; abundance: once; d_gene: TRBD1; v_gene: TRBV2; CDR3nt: TGTGCCAGCAAAATCGAGACAGGGGGCTACGAGCAGTACTTC; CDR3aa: CASKIETGGYEQYF
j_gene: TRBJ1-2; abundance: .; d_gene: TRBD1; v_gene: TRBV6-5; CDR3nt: TGTGCCAGCAGTTACGCCCCTGGACAGGGTGACGGCTACACCTTC; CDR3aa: CASSYAPGQGDGYTF
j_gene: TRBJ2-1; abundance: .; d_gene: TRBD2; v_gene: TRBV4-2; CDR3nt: TGTGCCAGCAGCCAAAGGGGACTAGCGGGAGGCGAGCAGTTCTTC; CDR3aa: CASSQRGLAGGEQFF
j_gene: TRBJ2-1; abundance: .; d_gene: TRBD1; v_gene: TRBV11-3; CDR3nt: TGTGCCAGCAGCTTAGACTCAAGGGGGCATGAGCAGTTCTTC; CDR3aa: CASSLDSRGHEQFF
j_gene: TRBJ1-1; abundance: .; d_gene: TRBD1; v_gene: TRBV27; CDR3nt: TGTGCCAGCAGTTGGGACAGGGGGAACACTGAAGCTTTCTTT; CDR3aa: CASSWDRGNTEAFF
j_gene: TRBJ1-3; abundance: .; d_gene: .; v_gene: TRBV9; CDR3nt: TGTGCCAGCAGCGTGACAGCCTTTTTGGGAAACACCATATATTTT; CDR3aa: CASSVTAFLGNTIYF
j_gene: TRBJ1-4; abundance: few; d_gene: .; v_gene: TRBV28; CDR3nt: TGTGCCAGCAGTTCCCCGAGTGGGGGGAATGACGGGGAAAAACTGTTTTTT; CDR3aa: CASSSPSGGNDGEKLFF
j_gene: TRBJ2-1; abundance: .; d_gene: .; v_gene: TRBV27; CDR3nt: TGTGCCAGCAGTTTACGGAGCTCCTACAATGAGCAGTTCTTC; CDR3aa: CASSLRSSYNEQFF
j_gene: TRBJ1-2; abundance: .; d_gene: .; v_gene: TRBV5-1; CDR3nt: TGCGCCAGCAGCTTGGGAGTGTCCGCGTATGGCTACACCTTC; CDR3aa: CASSLGVSAYGYTF
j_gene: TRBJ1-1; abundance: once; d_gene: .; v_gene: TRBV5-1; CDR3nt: TGCGCCAGCAGCTTGAATGACAGGATAATAAATGAAGCTTTCTTT; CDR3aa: CASSLNDRIINEAFF
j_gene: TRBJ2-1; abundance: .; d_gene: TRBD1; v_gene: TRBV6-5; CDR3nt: TGTGCCAGCATGGAGGACAGGGGGAAATACAATGAGCAGTTCTTC; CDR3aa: CASMEDRGKYNEQFF
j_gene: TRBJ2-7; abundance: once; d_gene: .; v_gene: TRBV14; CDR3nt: TGTGCCAGCAGCCCCGGCTTCTCAGGCGAGCAGTACTTC; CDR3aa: CASSPGFSGEQYF
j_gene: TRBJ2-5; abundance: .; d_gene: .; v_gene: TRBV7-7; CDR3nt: TGTGCTAGCAGCCGCGACATCGCTGAGACCCAGTACTTC; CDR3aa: CASSRDIAETQYF
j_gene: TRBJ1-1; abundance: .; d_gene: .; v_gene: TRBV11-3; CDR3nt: TGTGCCAGCAGCTTATATAGGGGCCTAAATTCTTTCTTT; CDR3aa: CASSLYRGLNSFF
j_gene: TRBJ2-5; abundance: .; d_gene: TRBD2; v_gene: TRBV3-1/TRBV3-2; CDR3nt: TGTGCCAGCAGCCAAGAAACTAGCGGACAAGAGACCCAGTACTTC; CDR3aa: CASSQETSGQETQYF
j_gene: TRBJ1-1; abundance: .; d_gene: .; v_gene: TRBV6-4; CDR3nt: TGTGCCAGCAGTTTACATAACACTGAAGCTTTCTTT; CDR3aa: CASSLHNTEAFF
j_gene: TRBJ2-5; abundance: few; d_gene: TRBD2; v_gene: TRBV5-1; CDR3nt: TGCGCCAGCAGCCCCCCCTTCAGCGGGGGTGGGACGGAGACCCAGTACTTC; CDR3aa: CASSPPFSGGGTETQYF
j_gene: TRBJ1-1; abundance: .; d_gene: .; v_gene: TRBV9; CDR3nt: TGTGCCAGCAGTCCGAACCCAGGGGTAGTGACTGAAGCTTTCTTT; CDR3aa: CASSPNPGVVTEAFF
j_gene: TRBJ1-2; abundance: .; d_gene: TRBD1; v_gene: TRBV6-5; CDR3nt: TGTGCCAGCAGCACCCGGGACAGGGCAGGCTACACCTTC; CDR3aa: CASSTRDRAGYTF
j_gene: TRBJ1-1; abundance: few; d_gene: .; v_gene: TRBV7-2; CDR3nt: TGTGCCAGCAGCTTACTACAGGCTGAAGCTTTCTTT; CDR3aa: CASSLLQAEAFF
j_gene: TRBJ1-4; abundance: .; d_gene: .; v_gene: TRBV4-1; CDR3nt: TGCGCCAGCAGCCAATCTCACAGGTTTAATGAAAAACTGTTTTTT; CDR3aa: CASSQSHRFNEKLFF
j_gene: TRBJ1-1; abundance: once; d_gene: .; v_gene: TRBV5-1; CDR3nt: TGCGCCAGCAGCACCGCGGAGAACACTGAAGCTTTCTTT; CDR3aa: CASSTAENTEAFF
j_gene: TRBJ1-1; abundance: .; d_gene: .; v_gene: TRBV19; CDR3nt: TGTGCCAGTAGGGGAAGACCGGGGGGGGACACTGAAGCTTTCTTT; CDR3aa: CASRGRPGGDTEAFF
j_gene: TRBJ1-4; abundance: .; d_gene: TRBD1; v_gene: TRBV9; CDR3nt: TGTGCCAGCAGCGTAGAGGGACAGAAAAATGAAAAACTGTTTTTT; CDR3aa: CASSVEGQKNEKLFF
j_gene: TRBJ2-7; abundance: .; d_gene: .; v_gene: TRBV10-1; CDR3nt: TGCGCCAGCAGTGATAGGGCGACAGGCAAGAGCTACGAGCAGTACTTC; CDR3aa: CASSDRATGKSYEQYF
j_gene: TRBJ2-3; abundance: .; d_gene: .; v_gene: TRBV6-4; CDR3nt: TGTGCCAGCAGTGACTCTGCAGGGAGCACAGATACGCAGTATTTT; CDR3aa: CASSDSAGSTDTQYF
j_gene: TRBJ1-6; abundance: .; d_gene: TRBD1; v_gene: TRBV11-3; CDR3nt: TGTGCCAGCAGCTTAAACAGGGGTAATTCACCCCTCCACTTT; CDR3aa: CASSLNRGNSPLHF
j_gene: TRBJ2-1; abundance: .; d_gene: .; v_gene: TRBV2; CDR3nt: TGTGCCAGCAGTGATTTTAGTGTCAATGAGCAGTTCTTC; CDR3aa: CASSDFSVNEQFF
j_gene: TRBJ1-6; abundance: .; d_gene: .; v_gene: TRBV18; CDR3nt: TGTGCCAGCTCACCACCCCCCGGGGGAGGACCCCTCCACTTT; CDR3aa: CASSPPPGGGPLHF
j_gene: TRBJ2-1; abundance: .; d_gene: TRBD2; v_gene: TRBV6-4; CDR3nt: TGTGCCAGCAGCCGTACCGGGACTAGCTACAATGAGCAGTTCTTC; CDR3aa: CASSRTGTSYNEQFF
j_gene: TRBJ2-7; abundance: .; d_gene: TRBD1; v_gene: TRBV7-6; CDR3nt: TGTGCCAGCAGCCCCCGGGACAGGGGCCACGAGCAGTACTTC; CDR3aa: CASSPRDRGHEQYF
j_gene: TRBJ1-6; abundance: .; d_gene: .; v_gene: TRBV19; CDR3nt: TGTGCCAGTAGTATAGGCAGGGACTCCTATAATTCACCCCTCCACTTT; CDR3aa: CASSIGRDSYNSPLHF
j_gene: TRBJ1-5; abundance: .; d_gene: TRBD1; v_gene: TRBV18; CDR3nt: TGTGCCAGCTCACCTCAGGGGGCGGGTAGCAATCAGCCCCAGCATTTT; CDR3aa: CASSPQGAGSNQPQHF
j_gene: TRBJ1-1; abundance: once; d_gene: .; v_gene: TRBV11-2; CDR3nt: TGTGCCAGCAGCTTCGGCGAGGGCACTGAAGCTTTCTTT; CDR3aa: CASSFGEGTEAFF
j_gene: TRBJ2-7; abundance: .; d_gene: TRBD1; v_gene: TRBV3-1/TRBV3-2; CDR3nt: TGTGCCAGCCTGAGGACAGGATCGGACGAGCAGTACTTC; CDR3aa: CASLRTGSDEQYF
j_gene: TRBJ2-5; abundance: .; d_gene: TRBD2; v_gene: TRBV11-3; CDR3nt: TGTGCCAGCAGCCCGCTGACTAGCGGGAGGCCTGAAGGGACCCAGTACTTC; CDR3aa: CASSPLTSGRPEGTQYF
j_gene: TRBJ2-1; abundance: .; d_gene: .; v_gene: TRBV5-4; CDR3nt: TGTGCCAGCAGCCCGCAGGGTCTTCTCTCGGGCAATGAGCAGTTCTTC; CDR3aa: CASSPQGLLSGNEQFF
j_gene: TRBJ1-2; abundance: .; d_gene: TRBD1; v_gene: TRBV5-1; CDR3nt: TGCGCCAGCAGCTTCCCCGGGACAGGGGGTGGCTACACCTTC; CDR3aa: CASSFPGTGGGYTF
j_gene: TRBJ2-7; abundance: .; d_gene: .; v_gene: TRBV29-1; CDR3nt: TGCAGCGTTGAAGAGACGGGCTACGAGCAGTACTTC; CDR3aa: CSVEETGYEQYF